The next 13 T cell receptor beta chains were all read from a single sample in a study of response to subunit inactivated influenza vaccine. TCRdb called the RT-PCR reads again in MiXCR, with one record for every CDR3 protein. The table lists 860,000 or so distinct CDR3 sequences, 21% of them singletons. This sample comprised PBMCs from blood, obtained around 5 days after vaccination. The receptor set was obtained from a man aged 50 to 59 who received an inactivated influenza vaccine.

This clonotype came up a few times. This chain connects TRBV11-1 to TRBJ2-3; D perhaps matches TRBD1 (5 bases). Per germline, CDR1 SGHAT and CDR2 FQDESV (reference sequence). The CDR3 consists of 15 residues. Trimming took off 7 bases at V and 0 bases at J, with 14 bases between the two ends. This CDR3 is CASNTQGRSTDTQYF. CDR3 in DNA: TGTGCCAGCAACACCCAGGGCAGGAGCACAGATACGCAGTATTTT.

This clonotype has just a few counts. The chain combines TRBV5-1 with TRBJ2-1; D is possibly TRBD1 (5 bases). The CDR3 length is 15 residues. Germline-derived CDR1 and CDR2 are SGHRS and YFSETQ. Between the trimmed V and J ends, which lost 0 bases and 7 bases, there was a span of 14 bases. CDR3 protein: CASSLVAGSTNEQFF. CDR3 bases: TGCGCCAGCAGCTTGGTGGCAGGGTCAACAAATGAGCAGTTCTTC.

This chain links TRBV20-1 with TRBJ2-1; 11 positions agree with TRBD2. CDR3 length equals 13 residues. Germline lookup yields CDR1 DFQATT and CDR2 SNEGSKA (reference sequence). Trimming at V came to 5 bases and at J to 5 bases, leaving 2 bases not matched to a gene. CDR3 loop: CSASGLADNEQFF. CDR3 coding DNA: TGCAGTGCTTCGGGACTAGCGGACAATGAGCAGTTCTTC.

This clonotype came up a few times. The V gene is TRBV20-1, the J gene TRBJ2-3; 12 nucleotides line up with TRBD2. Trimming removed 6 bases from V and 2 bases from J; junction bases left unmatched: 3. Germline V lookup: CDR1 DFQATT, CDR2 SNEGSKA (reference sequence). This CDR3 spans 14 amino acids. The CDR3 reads CSARLAGATDTQYF. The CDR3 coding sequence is TGCAGTGCCCGACTAGCGGGGGCCACAGATACGCAGTATTTT.

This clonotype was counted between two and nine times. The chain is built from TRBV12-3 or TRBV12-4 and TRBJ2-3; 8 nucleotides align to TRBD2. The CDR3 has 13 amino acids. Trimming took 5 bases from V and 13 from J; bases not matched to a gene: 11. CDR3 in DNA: TGTGCCAGCAGTCAGGGGCGGGAGGCCGGGGAGTATTTT. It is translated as CASSQGREAGEYF.

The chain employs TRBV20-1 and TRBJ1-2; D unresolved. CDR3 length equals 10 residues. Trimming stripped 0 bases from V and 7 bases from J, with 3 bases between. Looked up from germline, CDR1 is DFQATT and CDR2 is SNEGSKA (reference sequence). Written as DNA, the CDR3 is TGCAGTGCTAGAGATTTTGGCTACACCTTC. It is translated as CSARDFGYTF.

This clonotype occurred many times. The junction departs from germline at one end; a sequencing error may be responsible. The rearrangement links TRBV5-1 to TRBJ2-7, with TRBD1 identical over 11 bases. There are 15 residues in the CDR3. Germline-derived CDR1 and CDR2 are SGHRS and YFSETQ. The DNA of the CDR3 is TGTGCCAGCAGCTTAGCGGGACAGGGGGCCTACGAGCAGTACTTC. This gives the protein CASSLAGQGAYEQYF.

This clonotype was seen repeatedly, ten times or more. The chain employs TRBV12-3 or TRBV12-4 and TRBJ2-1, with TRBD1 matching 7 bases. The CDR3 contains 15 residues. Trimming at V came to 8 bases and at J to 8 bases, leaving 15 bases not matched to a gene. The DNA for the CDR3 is TGTGCCAGCCTAGGACGACAGGGCTTTTTGGATGAGCAGTTCTTC. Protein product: CASLGRQGFLDEQFF.

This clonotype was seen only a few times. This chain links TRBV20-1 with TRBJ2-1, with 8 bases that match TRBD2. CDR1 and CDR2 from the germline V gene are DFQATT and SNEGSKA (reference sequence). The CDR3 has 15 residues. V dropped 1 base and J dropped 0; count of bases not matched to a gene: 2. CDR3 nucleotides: TGCAGTGCTAGAGGACTAGCGAGCTCCTACAATGAGCAGTTCTTC. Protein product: CSARGLASSYNEQFF.

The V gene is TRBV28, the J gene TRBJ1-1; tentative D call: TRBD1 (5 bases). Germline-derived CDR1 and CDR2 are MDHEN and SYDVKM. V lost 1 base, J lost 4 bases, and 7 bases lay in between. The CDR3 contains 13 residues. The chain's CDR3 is CASSLSGITEAFF. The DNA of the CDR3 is TGTGCCAGCAGTTTATCAGGGATCACTGAAGCTTTCTTT.

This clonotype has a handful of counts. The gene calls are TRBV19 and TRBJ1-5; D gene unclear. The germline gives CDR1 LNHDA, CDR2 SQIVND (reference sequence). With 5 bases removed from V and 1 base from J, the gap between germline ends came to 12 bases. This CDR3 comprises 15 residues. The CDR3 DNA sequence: TGTGCCAGTAGTGCCGGACCCGGAAGCAATCAGCCCCAGCATTTT. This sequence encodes CASSAGPGSNQPQHF. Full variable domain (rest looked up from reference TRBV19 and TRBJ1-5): DGGITQSPKYLFRKEGQNVTLSCEQNLNHDAMYWYRQDPGQGLRLIYYSQIVNDFQKGDIAEGYSVSREKKESFPLTVTSAQKNPTAFYLCASSAGPGSNQPQHFGDGTRLSIL.

This chain's CDR3 is CASSSTSSPYTDTQYF. The CDR3 DNA reads as TGTGCCAGCAGCTCAACCTCGTCCCCATACACAGATACGCAGTATTTT. V and J are TRBV7-9 and TRBJ2-3; no clear D gene. The CDR3 contains 16 residues. V lost 4 bases and J 2 bases, leaving 16 bases between the germline ends. Germline lookup yields CDR1 SEHNR and CDR2 FQNEAQ (reference sequence).

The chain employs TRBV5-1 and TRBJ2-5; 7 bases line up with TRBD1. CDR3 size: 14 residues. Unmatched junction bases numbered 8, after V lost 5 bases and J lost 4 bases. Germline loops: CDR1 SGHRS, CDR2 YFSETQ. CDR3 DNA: TGCGCCAGCAGATATCCGACAGGGCCAGAGACCCAGTACTTC. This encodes CASRYPTGPETQYF.